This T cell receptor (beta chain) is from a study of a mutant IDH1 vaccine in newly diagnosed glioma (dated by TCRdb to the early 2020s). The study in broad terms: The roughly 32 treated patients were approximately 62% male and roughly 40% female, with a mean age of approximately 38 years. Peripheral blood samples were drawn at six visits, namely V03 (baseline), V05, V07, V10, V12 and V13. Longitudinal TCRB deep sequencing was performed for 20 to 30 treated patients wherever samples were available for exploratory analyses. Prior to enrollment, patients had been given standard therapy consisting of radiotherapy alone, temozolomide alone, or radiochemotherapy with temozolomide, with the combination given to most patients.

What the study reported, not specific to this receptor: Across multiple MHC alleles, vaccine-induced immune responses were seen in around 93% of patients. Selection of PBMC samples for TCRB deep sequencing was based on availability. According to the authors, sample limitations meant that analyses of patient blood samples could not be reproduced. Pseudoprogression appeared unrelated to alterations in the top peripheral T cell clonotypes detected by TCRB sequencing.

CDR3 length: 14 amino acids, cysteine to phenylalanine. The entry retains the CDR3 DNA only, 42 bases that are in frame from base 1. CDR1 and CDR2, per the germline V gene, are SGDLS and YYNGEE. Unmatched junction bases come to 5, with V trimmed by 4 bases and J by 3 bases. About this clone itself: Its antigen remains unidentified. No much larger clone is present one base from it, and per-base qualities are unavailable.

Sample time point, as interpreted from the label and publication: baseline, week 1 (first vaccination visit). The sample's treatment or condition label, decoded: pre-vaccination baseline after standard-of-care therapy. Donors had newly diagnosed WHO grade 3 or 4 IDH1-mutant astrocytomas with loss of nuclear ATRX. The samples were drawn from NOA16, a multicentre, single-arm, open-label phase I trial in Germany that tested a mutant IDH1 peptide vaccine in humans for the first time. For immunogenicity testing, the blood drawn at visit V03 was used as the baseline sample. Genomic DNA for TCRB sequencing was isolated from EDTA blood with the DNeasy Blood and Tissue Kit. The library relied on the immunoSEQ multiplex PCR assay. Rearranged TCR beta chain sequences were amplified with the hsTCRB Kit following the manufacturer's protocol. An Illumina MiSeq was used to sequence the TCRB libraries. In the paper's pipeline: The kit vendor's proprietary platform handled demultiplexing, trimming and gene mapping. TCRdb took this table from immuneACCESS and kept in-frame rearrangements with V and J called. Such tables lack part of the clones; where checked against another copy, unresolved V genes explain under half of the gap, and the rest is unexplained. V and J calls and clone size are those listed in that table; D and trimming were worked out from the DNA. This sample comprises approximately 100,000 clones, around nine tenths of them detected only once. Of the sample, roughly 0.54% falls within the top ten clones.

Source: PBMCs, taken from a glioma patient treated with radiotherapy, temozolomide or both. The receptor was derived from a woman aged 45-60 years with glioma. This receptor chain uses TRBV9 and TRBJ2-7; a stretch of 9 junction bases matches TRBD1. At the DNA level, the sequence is TGTGCCAGCAGCCCCTCGGGACAGGGCTACGAGCAGTACTTC. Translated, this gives CASSPSGQGYEQYF.